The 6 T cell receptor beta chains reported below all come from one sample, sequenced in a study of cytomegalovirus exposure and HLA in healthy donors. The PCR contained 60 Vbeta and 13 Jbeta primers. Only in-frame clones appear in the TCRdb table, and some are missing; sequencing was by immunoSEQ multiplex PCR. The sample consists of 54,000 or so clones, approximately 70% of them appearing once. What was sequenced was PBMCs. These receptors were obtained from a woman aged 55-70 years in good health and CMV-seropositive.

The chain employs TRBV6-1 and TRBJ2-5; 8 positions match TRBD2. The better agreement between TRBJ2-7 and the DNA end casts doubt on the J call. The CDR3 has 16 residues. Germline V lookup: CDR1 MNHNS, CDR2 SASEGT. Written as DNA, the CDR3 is TGTGCCAGCAGTGACCTAGCCTGGGCCGGGGGGGACGAGCAGTACTTC. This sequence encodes CASSDLAWAGGDEQYF.

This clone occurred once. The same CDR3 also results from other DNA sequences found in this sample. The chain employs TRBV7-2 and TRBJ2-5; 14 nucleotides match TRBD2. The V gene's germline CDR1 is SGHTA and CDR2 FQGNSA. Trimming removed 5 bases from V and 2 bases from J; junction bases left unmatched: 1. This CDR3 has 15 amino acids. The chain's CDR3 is CASSRLAGGQETQYF. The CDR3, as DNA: TGTGCCAGCAGCAGACTAGCGGGGGGGCAAGAGACCCAGTACTTC.

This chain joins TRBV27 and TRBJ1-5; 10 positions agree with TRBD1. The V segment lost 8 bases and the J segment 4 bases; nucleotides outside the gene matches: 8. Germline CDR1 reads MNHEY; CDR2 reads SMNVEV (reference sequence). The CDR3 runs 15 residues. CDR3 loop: CASRPGTGANQPQHF. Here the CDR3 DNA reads TGTGCCAGCCGACCTGGGACAGGGGCAAATCAGCCCCAGCATTTT.

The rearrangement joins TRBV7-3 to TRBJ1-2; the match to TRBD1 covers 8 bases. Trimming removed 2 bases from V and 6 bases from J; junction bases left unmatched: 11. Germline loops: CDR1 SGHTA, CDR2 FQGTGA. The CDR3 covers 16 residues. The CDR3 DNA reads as TGTGCCAGCAGCTTAGATCAGGGGGCGCCGATGGATGGCTACACCTTC. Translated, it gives CASSLDQGAPMDGYTF.

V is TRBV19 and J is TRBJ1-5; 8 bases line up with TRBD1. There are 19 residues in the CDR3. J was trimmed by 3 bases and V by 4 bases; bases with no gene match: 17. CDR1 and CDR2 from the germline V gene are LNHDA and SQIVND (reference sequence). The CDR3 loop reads CASSKVAAGGEVINQPQHF. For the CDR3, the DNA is TGTGCCAGTAGTAAGGTCGCGGCAGGGGGCGAAGTTATCAATCAGCCCCAGCATTTT.

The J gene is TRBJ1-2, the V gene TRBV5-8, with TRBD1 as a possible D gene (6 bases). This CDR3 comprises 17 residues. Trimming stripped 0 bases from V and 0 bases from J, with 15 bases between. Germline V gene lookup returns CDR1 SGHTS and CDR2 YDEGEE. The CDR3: CASSLGLGAGANYGYTF. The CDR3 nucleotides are TGTGCCAGCAGCTTGGGCCTAGGGGCAGGGGCTAACTATGGCTACACCTTC.